Listed here are 4 T cell receptor beta chains from one sample, sequenced in a study of T-cell memory formation after mild COVID-19. One entry per CDR3 protein, called by TCRdb with MiXCR from the 5' RACE reads. The repertoire holds around 250,000 distinct CDR3 sequences, with 9.4% as singletons. Sequencing used PBMCs or a T cell subset sorted from them (not recorded which). Receptors originate from a man between 18 and 35 years old who had mild COVID-19 (a few samples of this study predate the infection). Cell type and time point are not known.

This clonotype was found many times. The J gene is TRBJ2-7, the V gene TRBV6-1; D not resolved. V lost 1 base to trimming and J lost 3 bases, with 7 bases between them. Germline lookup yields CDR1 MNHNS and CDR2 SASEGT. This CDR3 comprises 13 residues. The CDR3 sequence is CASSEGDLYEQYF. For the CDR3, the DNA is TGTGCCAGCAGTGAAGGAGACCTCTACGAGCAGTACTTC.

The chain joins TRBV13 to TRBJ2-7; 14 bases are a match to TRBD2. CDR3 size: 16 residues. Germline values: CDR1 PRHDT, CDR2 FYEKMQ (reference sequence). V gave up 5 bases and J gave up 6 bases; unmatched junction bases: 9. CDR3 region: CASSLAGTSGGTEQYF. The CDR3 coding sequence is TGTGCCAGCAGCCTAGCAGGGACTAGCGGGGGTACCGAGCAGTACTTC.

The table lists this clonotype with a few counts. J is TRBJ1-2 and V is TRBV11-2; D might be TRBD1 (6 bases). V shed 5 bases and J shed 2 bases, with 12 bases lying between them. CDR3 length: 14 amino acids. The germline CDR1 and CDR2 sequences are SGHAT and FQNNGV. The CDR3 DNA is TGTGCCAGCAGCCCGCCCCAGGGGAACTATGGCTACACCTTC. Translated, it gives CASSPPQGNYGYTF.

A few counts support this clonotype. The V and J genes are TRBV9 and TRBJ2-1; maybe TRBD2 (6 bases). V lost 4 bases and J 3 bases, leaving 11 bases between the germline ends. Germline CDR1 is SGDLS and CDR2 is YYNGEE. There are 14 residues in the CDR3. This CDR3 reads CASSTREFYNEQFF. For the CDR3, the DNA is TGTGCCAGCAGCACACGGGAGTTCTACAATGAGCAGTTCTTC.